This entry features one T cell receptor (beta chain) sequence. The antigen is not known. Expressed TCRB transcripts were sequenced, since all the RNA that had been isolated was reverse transcribed. Profiling relied on immunoSEQ multiplex PCR, and the TCRdb table lists in-frame clones only, not all of them. Of 220,000 or so clones in the sample, about 63% were seen once. These data come from a study of beta chain features in type 1 diabetes. About the study: No patient-donor differences in age, gender, total cells or subset yield. Sorted cells numbering around 100,000,000 were examined across all samples. Study observations and caveats: The naive, central memory and Treg TCRB repertoires looked more alike in patients than they did in healthy donors. For Type 1 diabetes patients, all four CD4+ subsets carried TCRB CDR3s that were moderately but significantly shorter.

The CDR3 extends over 17 amino acids. Germline values: CDR1 SEHNR, CDR2 FQNEAQ (reference sequence). Trimming shortened V by 5 bases and J by 0 bases, and 14 bases separated the two germline ends. Input material: naive CD4+ T cells from blood. The chain carries TRBV7-9 and TRBJ2-6; perhaps TRBD1 as D (5 bases). The TCR originated in a man aged 30 to 45 in good health. CDR3 loop: CASSDPQGASGANVLTF. DNA for the CDR3: TGTGCCAGCAGCGACCCCCAAGGGGCCTCTGGGGCCAACGTCCTGACTTTC.